The clone carrying this T cell receptor (beta chain) came up once. Only in-frame clones appear in the TCRdb table, and some are missing; sequencing was by immunoSEQ multiplex PCR. This sample has roughly 95,000 clones; roughly nine tenths occur once, and the top ten carry roughly 3.1%. V was pared by 8 bases and J by 0 bases, with 13 bases between. Germline V gene data show CDR1 as LNHNV and CDR2 as YYDKDF (reference sequence). The CDR3 contains 14 residues. The sample belongs to a study of T cell responses to AZD1222 COVID-19 vaccine. The clonotype originates from an adult who received the AZD1222 COVID-19 vaccine. Sample: peripheral blood, taken 28 days after the second AZD1222 dose. The chain uses TRBV15 and TRBJ1-1, with a weak D call TRBD1 (6 bases). The CDR3 DNA sequence: TGTGCCACCCAGGCGGACAGAATGAACACTGAAGCTTTCTTT. This codes for CATQADRMNTEAFF.